This T cell receptor beta chain originates from a study of cytomegalovirus exposure and HLA in healthy donors. Deletions cut 4 bases from V and 7 bases from J, with 14 bases between. Germline V CDR1 and CDR2: SGHDT, YYEEEE. This CDR3 is built from 14 residues. PCR amplification relied on 60 Vbeta primers (plus 13 Jbeta primers). Profiling relied on immunoSEQ multiplex PCR, and the TCRdb table lists in-frame clones only, not all of them. The sample has about 130,000 clones, about 85% seen once. Study findings and constraints: According to an earlier analysis, most TCR beta V segments yielded productive rearrangements about 87% or about 30% of the time. TRBV6-2, TRBV6-3 and some other V segments were unresolvable in 87-base-pair reads.

Remarks on this clone: Its antigen remains unknown.

The receptor comes from a boy younger than 18 in good health and CMV-seronegative. Sequencing was performed on PBMCs. The chain combines TRBV5-6 with TRBJ1-4; D is undetermined. The CDR3: CASSRAGGSEKLFF. The CDR3 coding sequence is TGTGCCAGCAGCCGAGCGGGTGGAAGTGAAAAACTGTTTTTT.